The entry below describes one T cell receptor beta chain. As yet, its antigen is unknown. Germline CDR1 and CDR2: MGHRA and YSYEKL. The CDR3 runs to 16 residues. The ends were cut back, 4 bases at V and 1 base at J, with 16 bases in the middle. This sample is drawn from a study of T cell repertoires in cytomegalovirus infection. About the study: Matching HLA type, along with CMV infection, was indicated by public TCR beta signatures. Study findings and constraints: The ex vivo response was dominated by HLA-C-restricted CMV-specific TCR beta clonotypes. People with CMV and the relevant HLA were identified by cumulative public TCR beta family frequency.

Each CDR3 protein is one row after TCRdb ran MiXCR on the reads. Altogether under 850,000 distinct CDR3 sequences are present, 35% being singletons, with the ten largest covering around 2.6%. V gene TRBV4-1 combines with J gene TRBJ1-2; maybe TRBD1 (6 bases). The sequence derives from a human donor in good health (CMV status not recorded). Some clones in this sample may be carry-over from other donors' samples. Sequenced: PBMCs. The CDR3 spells CASSLAGDSVNYGYTF. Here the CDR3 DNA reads TGCGCCAGCAGCCTAGCAGGGGACTCCGTTAACTATGGCTACACCTTC.